The 7 T cell receptor beta chains in this list originate from one sample, sequenced in a study of human T cells and chemical hapten exposure (dated by TCRdb to about 2021). The library relied on 5' RACE. The instrument given in TCRdb is Illumina MiSeq. TCRdb reprocessing: public reads trimmed at Q25 with fastp, clones called with MiXCR, in-frame beta chains kept. Merged by CDR3 protein, the rows form single entries marked with the most common genes and DNA. The sample contains tens of thousands of distinct CDR3 sequences, under 10% of them found a single time. The top ten hold under 3% of the sample. Unfractionated whole blood was collected in Tempus Blood RNA tubes, and total RNA was extracted from that blood. The receptors originated from a male donor in good health.

This rearrangement joins TRBV19 to TRBJ1-5; 10 bases fit TRBD1. The V and J ends lost 9 bases and 1 base, in that order; junction bases with no gene match: 6. The CDR3 is made up of 15 amino acids. Germline V gives CDR1 LNHDA, CDR2 SQIVND (reference sequence). The CDR3 spells CASAQDRGSNQPQHF. In DNA, the CDR3 is TGTGCCAGCGCCCAGGACAGGGGGAGCAATCAGCCCCAGCATTTT.

This clonotype was seen repeatedly, ten times or more. The chain couples TRBV27 to TRBJ2-5; D is perhaps TRBD2 (5 bases). This CDR3 is 13 amino acids long. V lost 5 bases, J lost 5 bases, and 12 bases lay in between. CDR1 is MNHEY, CDR2 SMNVEV, per germline (reference sequence). CDR3 in DNA: TGTGCCAGCAGTCTAGGAGGACCGGAGACCCAGTACTTC. Protein product: CASSLGGPETQYF.

The genes are TRBV6-1 and TRBJ2-7, with 14 bases matching TRBD2. The V gene end was trimmed by 8 bases and the J gene end by 5 bases; junction bases not matched to a gene: 8. Germline V gene data show CDR1 as MNHNS and CDR2 as SASEGT. This CDR3 is 15 amino acids long. This CDR3 is CASGSGLAGVDEQYF. The CDR3 coding sequence is TGTGCCAGCGGATCGGGACTAGCGGGAGTCGACGAGCAGTACTTC.

In this sample, this clonotype turned up many times. The chain uses TRBV7-9 and TRBJ1-4; D gene uncertain. Germline V gives CDR1 SEHNR, CDR2 FQNEAQ (reference sequence). This CDR3 region has 13 residues. V was clipped by 0 bases and J by 10 bases, with 9 bases between them. CDR3 region: CASSLAEEGKLFF. In nucleotides, the CDR3 is TGTGCCAGCAGCTTAGCAGAGGAGGGAAAACTGTTTTTT.

The chain joins TRBV6-6 to TRBJ2-1; D is unresolved. V gave up 7 bases and J gave up 6 bases, with 16 bases separating them. Looked up from germline, CDR1 is MNHNY and CDR2 is SVGAGI (reference sequence). The CDR3 has 14 amino acids. CDR3 protein: CASNQPPGSNEQFF. The CDR3 nucleotides read TGTGCCAGCAACCAGCCACCCGGGTCCAATGAGCAGTTCTTC.

This clonotype turned up a few times. The CDR3 nucleotides read TGCGCCAGCAGCCGGACAGGACAAAACACTGAAGCTTTCTTT. Amino acid sequence: CASSRTGQNTEAFF. The V and J genes are TRBV5-1 and TRBJ1-1; 7 positions agree with TRBD1. V gave up 4 bases and J gave up 2 bases; unmatched junction bases: 5. CDR3 size: 14 residues. Germline V gene data show CDR1 as SGHRS and CDR2 as YFSETQ.

This clonotype was seen at least ten times. This chain joins TRBV11-2 and TRBJ2-3, with 8 bases aligning to TRBD2. CDR3 length equals 16 residues. The germline CDR1 and CDR2 sequences are SGHAT and FQNNGV. V shed 4 bases, J shed 3 bases, and the junction held 9 bases outside the gene matches. The chain's CDR3 is CASSYELAGSTDTQYF. CDR3 DNA: TGTGCCAGCAGCTACGAATTAGCGGGATCAACAGATACGCAGTATTTT.